This T cell receptor beta chain was retrieved from a study of T cell repertoires in aging, cancer and after chemotherapy. With 2 bases clipped from V and 0 bases from J, the junction kept 8 bases outside the gene matches. The CDR3 extends over 17 amino acids. Looked up from germline, CDR1 is MNHEY and CDR2 is SVGAGI. Multiplex touch-down PCR with TRB-A/B primers amplified rearranged V-D-J TRB sequences. One entry per CDR3 protein results from TCRdb running MiXCR on the multiplex PCR reads. The sample holds roughly 4,100 distinct CDR3 sequences; about 26% are singletons and the top ten take just over 14%. Amplification of TCR beta used genomic DNA extracted from peripheral blood. By share of the sample, this clonotype is medium-sized (0.01 to 0.1%).

The clonotype was recovered from a human donor with a solid tumor. The chain joins TRBV6-5 to TRBJ2-5; TRBD1 matches at 8 bases. The specimen was blood. This chain's CDR3 is CASSYGQGNEYQETQYF. The DNA of the CDR3 is TGTGCCAGCAGTTACGGACAGGGTAATGAGTACCAAGAGACCCAGTACTTC.